Sequencing of this TCR beta chain was carried out in a study of blood T cell repertoires in COVID-19 (dated by TCRdb to 2020 to 2021). For the wider study: Collaborator samples came from the United States, Italy and Spain and covered acute and convalescent phases of COVID-19. The material from the prospective study consisted of cDNA or gDNA derived from T cells, B-cell-depleted T cells, or PBMCs. The dataset comprised deeply sampled blood TCRbeta repertoires from subjects exposed to, actively infected with, or recovered from COVID-19. The repertoires were released in a freely available public database intended as a resource for research on the immune response to SARS-CoV-2. Samples came from the ongoing ImmuneRACE study (first 160 participants) plus 1,254 subjects from 6 global collaborators. Sample metadata almost always included a de-identified subject ID, COVID-19 status, age in years and sex. Where HLA class I and class II types were available, the types were taken from metadata supplied by the sample provider, not from assay-based typing. On the study overall, not on this receptor specifically: How much clinical and demographic metadata was included differed by source and by participant, and the metadata was provided uncurated.

The table lists this clone with a count of one. What this receptor recognizes is not known. One base away there is no much larger clone; base qualities are not given. Sequences SEHNR (CDR1) and FQNEAQ (CDR2) are obtained from the germline V gene (reference sequence). The CDR3 has 14 amino acids, counting the end cysteine and phenylalanine. Only the CDR3 DNA stays, 42 bases, in frame from base 1. Deletion took 3 bases off V and 7 bases off J, with a span of 15 bases between the germline ends. Each collaborating institution followed its own protocols to collect whole blood in K2EDTA tubes. For TCRbeta analysis, collaborator samples were shipped as frozen whole blood, as isolated PBMCs, or as DNA extracted from either sample type. TCRbeta CDR3 regions were amplified from genomic DNA using the immunoSEQ Assay, a bias-controlled multiplex PCR. The original methods were these. The number of nucleated cells in each sample was estimated by amplification of reference gene primers within the assay. To quantify the absolute abundance of each unique TCRbeta CDR3 rearrangement, sequence reads were collapsed and filtered. For each sample, productive Simpson clonality was calculated by taking the square root of Simpson's diversity index across productive rearrangements. TCRdb stores this immuneACCESS table with in-frame sequences only. Part of the clones is absent; in the studies checked, under half of the shortfall reflects unresolved V genes, and no reason is known for the rest. Clonal size and the V and J genes are those of that table, whereas D and trimming came from the DNA. In all, the sample holds some 14,000 clones, and roughly 89% of those were seen once. The ten largest clonotypes hold about 20% of the sample.

This receptor was obtained from a human donor with active COVID-19. The donor label of this sample is uncertain. The sample comprised peripheral blood. The chain links TRBV7-9 with TRBJ1-2; TRBD1 is perhaps the D gene, given 5 matching bases. The bases are TGTGCCAGCAGCTTCACCGACAGTACCCCTGGCTACACCTTC. The translation is CASSFTDSTPGYTF.